This is a list of T cell receptor beta chains from one sample in a study of OX40 agonist ivuxolimab in advanced cancers. Repertoires were generated with immunoSEQ multiplex PCR, while TCRdb's copy carries only in-frame clones and drops some. The data hold more than 80,000 clones, with around nine tenths observed a single time. The starting material was CD4+ or CD8+ T cells sorted from blood, obtained in a trial of the OX40 agonist ivuxolimab. The source of these receptors is an adult with an advanced solid tumor such as melanoma, head and neck, liver or kidney cancer. Both conserved end residues are part of each CDR3. Each record gives: CDR3 protein, CDR3 DNA, clone size, D gene, V gene, J gene. A D gene is named only where the DNA matches it firmly. Not all rows give a size; the values are once, few, many and, for expanded clones, a class.

CDR3 protein: CASRGTGANTGELFF
CDR3 DNA: TGTGCCAGTCGTGGGACAGGGGCGAACACCGGGGAGCTGTTTTTT
clone size: NA
D gene: TRBD1
V gene: TRBV19
J gene: TRBJ2-2

CDR3 protein: CSVGDAPREAFF
CDR3 DNA: TGCAGCGTGGGGGACGCGCCAAGGGAAGCTTTCTTT
clone size: few
D gene: NA
V gene: TRBV29-1
J gene: TRBJ1-1

CDR3 protein: CASSPQTGGIHEQFF
CDR3 DNA: TGTGCCAGCAGCCCCCAAACGGGAGGTATCCATGAGCAGTTCTTC
clone size: once
D gene: TRBD2
V gene: TRBV9
J gene: TRBJ2-1

CDR3 protein: CASSLVGSDEQFF
CDR3 DNA: TGTGCCAGCAGCTTGGTCGGCTCGGATGAGCAGTTCTTC
clone size: once
D gene: NA
V gene: TRBV5-4
J gene: TRBJ2-1

CDR3 protein: CASSELGGQADTQYF
CDR3 DNA: TGTGCCAGCAGTGAATTAGGGGGTCAGGCAGATACGCAGTATTTT
clone size: NA
D gene: NA
V gene: TRBV2
J gene: TRBJ2-3

CDR3 protein: CSVEDLDGKNYGYTF
CDR3 DNA: TGCAGCGTTGAAGATCTGGACGGCAAGAACTATGGCTACACCTTC
clone size: NA
D gene: NA
V gene: TRBV29-1
J gene: TRBJ1-2

CDR3 protein: CASSFGQGRNQPQHF
CDR3 DNA: TGTGCCAGCAGCTTCGGACAGGGCCGCAATCAGCCCCAGCATTTT
clone size: NA
D gene: TRBD1
V gene: TRBV5-8
J gene: TRBJ1-5

CDR3 protein: CASSWDRGTGELFF
CDR3 DNA: TGTGCCAGTAGTTGGGACAGGGGAACCGGGGAGCTGTTTTTT
clone size: NA
D gene: TRBD1
V gene: TRBV19
J gene: TRBJ2-2

CDR3 protein: CASRPGGLGGNTIYF
CDR3 DNA: TGTGCCAGCAGACCGGGGGGCCTGGGAGGAAACACCATATATTTT
clone size: once
D gene: NA
V gene: TRBV6-5
J gene: TRBJ1-3

CDR3 protein: CARSCQGRTNEKLFF
CDR3 DNA: TGTGCCAGAAGCTGCCAGGGGAGGACTAATGAAAAACTGTTTTTT
clone size: NA
D gene: NA
V gene: TRBV5-3
J gene: TRBJ1-4

CDR3 protein: CATSRAGNTYEQYF
CDR3 DNA: TGTGCCACCAGCAGAGCCGGCAATACCTACGAGCAGTACTTC
clone size: NA
D gene: NA
V gene: TRBV15
J gene: TRBJ2-7

CDR3 protein: CAWTFKGDPYGYTF
CDR3 DNA: TGTGCCTGGACGTTTAAAGGGGATCCCTATGGCTACACCTTC
clone size: NA
D gene: NA
V gene: TRBV30
J gene: TRBJ1-2

CDR3 protein: CASSYSGDGGYTF
CDR3 DNA: TGTGCCAGCAGTTACTCGGGAGACGGAGGCTACACCTTC
clone size: NA
D gene: NA
V gene: TRBV6-6
J gene: TRBJ1-2

CDR3 protein: CASTLKPGQTGLEDTQYF
CDR3 DNA: TGTGCCAGCACGCTCAAACCGGGACAGACCGGGTTGGAAGATACGCAGTATTTT
clone size: NA
D gene: TRBD1
V gene: TRBV2
J gene: TRBJ2-3

CDR3 protein: CASRLWQGARLASTTGELFF
CDR3 DNA: TGTGCCAGCAGGCTCTGGCAGGGGGCGCGGCTAGCGAGTACCACCGGGGAGCTGTTTTTT
clone size: NA
D gene: TRBD1
V gene: TRBV5-4
J gene: TRBJ2-2

CDR3 protein: CASSPQVGTGEHEQFF
CDR3 DNA: TGTGCCAGCAGCCCACAGGTAGGGACAGGGGAGCATGAGCAGTTCTTC
clone size: NA
D gene: TRBD1
V gene: TRBV5-4
J gene: TRBJ2-1

CDR3 protein: CATSSRRFGTEAFF
CDR3 DNA: TGTGCCACCAGCAGTAGGCGTTTCGGGACTGAAGCTTTCTTT
clone size: NA
D gene: NA
V gene: TRBV15
J gene: TRBJ1-1

CDR3 protein: CASSIRHKTGELFF
CDR3 DNA: TGTGCCAGTAGTATAAGACATAAGACCGGGGAGCTGTTTTTT
clone size: NA
D gene: NA
V gene: TRBV19
J gene: TRBJ2-2

CDR3 protein: CASSYARSNTGELFF
CDR3 DNA: TGTGCCAGCAGTTACGCCCGGTCGAACACCGGGGAGCTGTTTTTT
clone size: NA
D gene: NA
V gene: TRBV6-5
J gene: TRBJ2-2

CDR3 protein: CASSPAGQGLFGYTF
CDR3 DNA: TGTGCCAGCTCGCCGGCCGGACAGGGACTTTTCGGCTACACCTTC
clone size: NA
D gene: TRBD1
V gene: TRBV18
J gene: TRBJ1-2

CDR3 protein: CASSLSGQETQYF
CDR3 DNA: TGTGCCAGCTCACTATCAGGGCAAGAGACCCAGTACTTC
clone size: NA
D gene: NA
V gene: TRBV18
J gene: TRBJ2-5

CDR3 protein: CASSTTDTQYF
CDR3 DNA: TGTGCCAGCAGCACAACGGATACGCAGTATTTT
clone size: once
D gene: NA
V gene: TRBV11-2
J gene: TRBJ2-3

CDR3 protein: CASSCQDRYYMNTEAFF
CDR3 DNA: TGTGCCAGCAGTTGCCAAGACCGATACTACATGAACACTGAAGCTTTCTTT
clone size: NA
D gene: NA
V gene: TRBV6-7
J gene: TRBJ1-1

CDR3 protein: CASSGQGFSYGYTF
CDR3 DNA: TGTGCCAGCAGTGGACAGGGGTTCAGCTATGGCTACACCTTC
clone size: few
D gene: TRBD1
V gene: TRBV25-1
J gene: TRBJ1-2

CDR3 protein: CAWSWGQWGTGELFF
CDR3 DNA: TGTGCCTGGAGTTGGGGACAGTGGGGCACCGGGGAGCTGTTTTTT
clone size: NA
D gene: TRBD1
V gene: TRBV30
J gene: TRBJ2-2

CDR3 protein: CSVARQGPEAFF
CDR3 DNA: TGCAGCGTAGCCAGACAGGGGCCTGAAGCTTTCTTT
clone size: few
D gene: TRBD1
V gene: TRBV29-1
J gene: TRBJ1-1

CDR3 protein: CASSGVSGANVLTF
CDR3 DNA: TGTGCCAGCAGTGGGGTCTCTGGGGCCAACGTCCTGACTTTC
clone size: few
D gene: NA
V gene: TRBV2
J gene: TRBJ2-6

CDR3 protein: CASRRGNTGELFF
CDR3 DNA: TGTGCCAGCAGAAGAGGGAACACCGGGGAGCTGTTTTTT
clone size: NA
D gene: NA
V gene: TRBV27
J gene: TRBJ2-2

CDR3 protein: CASSDSGTGGVGYGYTF
CDR3 DNA: TGCGCCAGCAGTGACTCCGGGACAGGGGGCGTCGGCTATGGCTACACCTTC
clone size: NA
D gene: TRBD1
V gene: TRBV10-2
J gene: TRBJ1-2

CDR3 protein: CASSLRTGGLDTQYF
CDR3 DNA: TGTGCCAGCAGCTTGAGGACAGGGGGCCTAGATACGCAGTATTTT
clone size: NA
D gene: TRBD1
V gene: TRBV5-5
J gene: TRBJ2-3

CDR3 protein: CASSQEGRLLAGELFF
CDR3 DNA: TGCGCCAGCAGCCAAGAAGGGAGACTACTAGCCGGGGAGCTGTTTTTT
clone size: NA
D gene: NA
V gene: TRBV4-3
J gene: TRBJ2-2

CDR3 protein: CASSDQGIGEKLFF
CDR3 DNA: TGTGCCAGCAGTGATCAGGGGATAGGCGAAAAACTGTTTTTT
clone size: once
D gene: NA
V gene: TRBV2
J gene: TRBJ1-4

CDR3 protein: CASGLAGVWNEQFF
CDR3 DNA: TGTGCTAGTGGTTTGGCGGGAGTGTGGAATGAGCAGTTCTTC
clone size: NA
D gene: NA
V gene: TRBV12-5
J gene: TRBJ2-1

CDR3 protein: CASSHQGAEGSGELFF
CDR3 DNA: TGCGCCAGCAGCCACCAGGGGGCCGAGGGATCCGGGGAGCTGTTTTTT
clone size: NA
D gene: TRBD1
V gene: TRBV5-1
J gene: TRBJ2-2

CDR3 protein: CASSGTGNNSPLHF
CDR3 DNA: TGCGCCAGCAGCGGGACAGGGAATAATTCACCCCTCCACTTT
clone size: NA
D gene: TRBD1
V gene: TRBV5-1
J gene: TRBJ1-6

CDR3 protein: CATRQGQDTQYF
CDR3 DNA: TGTGCCACACGACAGGGACAAGATACGCAGTATTTT
clone size: NA
D gene: TRBD1
V gene: TRBV28
J gene: TRBJ2-3

CDR3 protein: CASSLPGSGTEAFF
CDR3 DNA: TGTGCCAGCAGTTTGCCAGGGTCGGGCACTGAAGCTTTCTTT
clone size: NA
D gene: NA
V gene: TRBV28
J gene: TRBJ1-1

CDR3 protein: CASSGVPRVNYGYTF
CDR3 DNA: TGCGCCAGCAGCGGAGTGCCCCGGGTGAACTATGGCTACACCTTC
clone size: NA
D gene: NA
V gene: TRBV4-1
J gene: TRBJ1-2

CDR3 protein: CASSPTGGSYNEQFF
CDR3 DNA: TGTGCCAGCAGCCCAACAGGGGGCTCCTACAATGAGCAGTTCTTC
clone size: NA
D gene: TRBD1
V gene: TRBV7-3
J gene: TRBJ2-1

CDR3 protein: CASSRNRTPNSPLHF
CDR3 DNA: TGTGCCAGTAGCAGAAACAGGACCCCTAATTCACCCCTCCACTTT
clone size: NA
D gene: NA
V gene: TRBV19
J gene: TRBJ1-6

CDR3 protein: CASSPTVGGFLAGELFF
CDR3 DNA: TGTGCCAGCAGCCCAACGGTGGGGGGTTTCCTAGCCGGGGAGCTGTTTTTT
clone size: NA
D gene: NA
V gene: TRBV7-9
J gene: TRBJ2-2

CDR3 protein: CASSLSPGTSNEKLFF
CDR3 DNA: TGTGCCAGCAGCTTAAGTCCAGGAACCTCGAATGAAAAACTGTTTTTT
clone size: NA
D gene: NA
V gene: TRBV11-2
J gene: TRBJ1-4

CDR3 protein: CSALNYGYTF
CDR3 DNA: TGCAGTGCTCTTAACTATGGCTACACCTTC
clone size: NA
D gene: NA
V gene: TRBV20-1
J gene: TRBJ1-2

CDR3 protein: CASSRTTTSTDTQYF
CDR3 DNA: TGTGCCAGCAGCCGGACCACGACTAGCACAGATACGCAGTATTTT
clone size: NA
D gene: NA
V gene: TRBV14
J gene: TRBJ2-3

CDR3 protein: CASGFRDSPLHF
CDR3 DNA: TGTGCCAGCGGCTTTCGCGATTCACCCCTCCACTTT
clone size: NA
D gene: NA
V gene: TRBV7-8
J gene: TRBJ1-6

CDR3 protein: CAIIQGSDTEAFF
CDR3 DNA: TGTGCCATCATACAGGGTTCCGACACTGAAGCTTTCTTT
clone size: NA
D gene: NA
V gene: TRBV10-3
J gene: TRBJ1-1

CDR3 protein: CASSIFSGPEAFF
CDR3 DNA: TGTGCCAGCAGCATCTTTTCAGGGCCTGAAGCTTTCTTT
clone size: NA
D gene: NA
V gene: TRBV7-8
J gene: TRBJ1-1

CDR3 protein: CASSARGPNTDTQYF
CDR3 DNA: TGTGCCAGCAGTGCTCGGGGGCCTAACACAGATACGCAGTATTTT
clone size: NA
D gene: NA
V gene: TRBV6-5
J gene: TRBJ2-3

CDR3 protein: CASRLLDNSPLHF
CDR3 DNA: TGTGCCAGCAGGCTCCTCGATAATTCACCCCTCCACTTT
clone size: NA
D gene: NA
V gene: TRBV28
J gene: TRBJ1-6

CDR3 protein: CASSPGGLDGYTF
CDR3 DNA: TGCGCCAGCAGCCCGGGCGGCCTAGATGGCTACACCTTC
clone size: NA
D gene: NA
V gene: TRBV5-1
J gene: TRBJ1-2